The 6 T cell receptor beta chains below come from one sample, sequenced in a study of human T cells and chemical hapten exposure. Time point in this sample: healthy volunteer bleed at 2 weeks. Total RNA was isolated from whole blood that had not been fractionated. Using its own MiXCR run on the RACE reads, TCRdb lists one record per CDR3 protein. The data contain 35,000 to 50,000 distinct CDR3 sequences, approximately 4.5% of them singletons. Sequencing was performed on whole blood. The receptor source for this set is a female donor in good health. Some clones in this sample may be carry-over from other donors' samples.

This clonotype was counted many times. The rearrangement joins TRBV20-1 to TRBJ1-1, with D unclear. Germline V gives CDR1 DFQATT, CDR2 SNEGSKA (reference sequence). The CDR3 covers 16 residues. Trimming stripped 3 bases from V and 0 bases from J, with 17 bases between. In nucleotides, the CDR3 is TGCAGTGCTAGTAAATTTTTAGGGATCTTGAACACTGAAGCTTTCTTT. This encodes CSASKFLGILNTEAFF.

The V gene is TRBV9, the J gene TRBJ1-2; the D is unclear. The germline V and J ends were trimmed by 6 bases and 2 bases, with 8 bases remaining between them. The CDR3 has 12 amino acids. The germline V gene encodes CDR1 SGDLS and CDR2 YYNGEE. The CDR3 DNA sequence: TGTGCCAGCACCAGCCTAAACTATGGCTACACCTTC. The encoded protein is CASTSLNYGYTF.

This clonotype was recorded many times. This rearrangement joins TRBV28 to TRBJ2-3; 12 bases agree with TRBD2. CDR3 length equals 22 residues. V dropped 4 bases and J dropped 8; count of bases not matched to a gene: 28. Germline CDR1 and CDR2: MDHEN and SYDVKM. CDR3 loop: CASSSFRPPSGGARLLSGTQYF. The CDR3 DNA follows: TGTGCCAGCAGTTCATTCCGACCTCCTAGCGGGGGGGCCCGTCTGTTAAGCGGTACGCAGTATTTT.

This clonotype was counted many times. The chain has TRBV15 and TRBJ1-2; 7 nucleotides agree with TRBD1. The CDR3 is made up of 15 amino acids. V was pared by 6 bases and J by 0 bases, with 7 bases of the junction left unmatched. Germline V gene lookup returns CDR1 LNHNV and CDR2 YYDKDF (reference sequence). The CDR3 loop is CATSLWDSANYGYTF. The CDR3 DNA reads TGTGCCACCAGTCTCTGGGACAGCGCTAACTATGGCTACACCTTC.

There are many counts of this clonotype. In nucleotides, the CDR3 is TGTGCCAGCAGCTTAACCCACGGACTACTTGATACGCAGTATTTT. It encodes CASSLTHGLLDTQYF. The genes are TRBV7-2 and TRBJ2-3, with TRBD2 as a possible D gene (6 bases). This CDR3 is built from 15 residues. V was shortened by 2 bases and J by 6 bases, with 15 bases between the two germline ends. Germline CDR1 is SGHTA and CDR2 is FQGNSA.

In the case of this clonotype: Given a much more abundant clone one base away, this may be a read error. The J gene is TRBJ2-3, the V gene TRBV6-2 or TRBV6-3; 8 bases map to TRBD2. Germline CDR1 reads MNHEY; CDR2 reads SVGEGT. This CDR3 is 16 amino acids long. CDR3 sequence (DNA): TGTGCCAGCAGTAGGACTAGCTTTACCCGCACAGATACGCGGTATTTT. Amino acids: CASSRTSFTRTDTRYF.